This TCR beta chain was documented in a study of OX40 agonist ivuxolimab in advanced cancers. Overall study: Patients in dose escalation had liver, melanoma, kidney or head and neck cancers.

At baseline, cycle 4 day 1, and cycle 7 day 1, blood was sampled. Some clones are missing from TCRdb's copy, which holds only in-frame ones; the method was immunoSEQ multiplex PCR. The sample consists of 25,000 to 40,000 clones, around 87% of them appearing once. Study results and limitations: Researchers report that CD8+ T cells had, on average, more expanded clones than CD4+. At doses 0.1 to 3.0 mg/kg, CD4+ and CD8+ clones expanded.

To note about this clone: Its antigen remains unknown.

The sample in question was CD4+ or CD8+ T cells sorted from blood, obtained in a trial of the OX40 agonist ivuxolimab. This clonotype was obtained from an adult with an advanced solid tumor such as melanoma, head and neck, liver or kidney cancer.

CDR3: CASSVSPTGGDGYTF. The CDR3 DNA is TGTGCCAGCAGCGTATCCCCCACAGGGGGCGATGGCTACACCTTC. V gene TRBV9 combines with J gene TRBJ1-2, with 9 nucleotides matching TRBD1. The V and J ends lost 1 base and 6 bases, in that order; junction bases with no gene match: 7. The V gene's germline CDR1 is SGDLS and CDR2 YYNGEE. CDR3 length equals 15 residues.